This is a list of T cell receptor beta chains from one sample in a study of cytomegalovirus exposure and HLA in healthy donors. Sequencing used immunoSEQ multiplex PCR; TCRdb keeps in-frame clones, though not all of them. The sample has some 130,000 clones; over 70% are singletons. The material sequenced was PBMCs. All receptors derive from a woman in her sixties in good health and CMV-seropositive. The CDR3 runs from the conserved cysteine through the conserved F or W. The order of the fields is CDR3 DNA, CDR3 protein, V gene, J gene, D gene, clone size. D genes are given only for firm matches. Where a row states a size, it is once, few, many or the class of an expanded clone; other rows omit it.

cdr3_nt: TGCGCCAGCAGTCAATCGTCTAGGCAGAAGGCTTCACCCCTCCACTTT; cdr3_aa: CASSQSSRQKASPLHF; v_call: TRBV23-1; j_call: TRBJ1-6; d_call: -; clone_size: -
cdr3_nt: TGTGCCAGCAGCTTTTACAGGGGTGGGACTGAAGCTTTCTTT; cdr3_aa: CASSFYRGGTEAFF; v_call: TRBV11-2; j_call: TRBJ1-1; d_call: TRBD1; clone_size: -
cdr3_nt: TGTGCCAGCTCAGGGACAGCAGACTATGGCTACACCTTC; cdr3_aa: CASSGTADYGYTF; v_call: TRBV18; j_call: TRBJ1-2; d_call: TRBD1; clone_size: -
cdr3_nt: TGTGCCAGCAGTGGATACAGGGGCGCCTACGAGCAGTACTTC; cdr3_aa: CASSGYRGAYEQYF; v_call: TRBV6-1; j_call: TRBJ2-7; d_call: TRBD1; clone_size: few
cdr3_nt: TGTGCCAGCAGCCCTTCGGGAGGGGGCGATGGCTACACCTTC; cdr3_aa: CASSPSGGGDGYTF; v_call: TRBV9; j_call: TRBJ1-2; d_call: TRBD1; clone_size: -
cdr3_nt: TGTGCCAGCAGCTGGGACGGGGGGGACTATGGCTACACCTTC; cdr3_aa: CASSWDGGDYGYTF; v_call: TRBV5-5; j_call: TRBJ1-2; d_call: -; clone_size: -
cdr3_nt: TGCAGCGTTTCCACCCTCGGGGGCGAGCAGTACTTC; cdr3_aa: CSVSTLGGEQYF; v_call: TRBV29-1; j_call: TRBJ2-7; d_call: -; clone_size: few
cdr3_nt: TGTGCCAGCAGTGAAGCTCCGACAGGGAGGGCTTTCTTT; cdr3_aa: CASSEAPTGRAFF; v_call: TRBV2; j_call: TRBJ1-1; d_call: TRBD1; clone_size: few
cdr3_nt: TGTGCCAGCAGCTCCGGACAGGGGGCTACCGGGGAGCTGTTTTTT; cdr3_aa: CASSSGQGATGELFF; v_call: TRBV7-3; j_call: TRBJ2-2; d_call: TRBD1; clone_size: -
cdr3_nt: TGTGCCAGCAGGGGACAGGGTAGCAATCAGCCCCAGCATTTT; cdr3_aa: CASRGQGSNQPQHF; v_call: TRBV6-5; j_call: TRBJ1-5; d_call: TRBD1; clone_size: -
cdr3_nt: TGTGCCAGCAGCCCGGTGTCACAGTCAATTGGTAGGGGTACGCAGTATTTT; cdr3_aa: CASSPVSQSIGRGTQYF; v_call: TRBV5-8; j_call: TRBJ2-3; d_call: -; clone_size: -
cdr3_nt: TGTGCCAGCAGTGAAGGGTTCGGGGGGACCGGGGAGCTGTTTTTT; cdr3_aa: CASSEGFGGTGELFF; v_call: TRBV6-1; j_call: TRBJ2-2; d_call: TRBD2; clone_size: few
cdr3_nt: TGTGCCAGCACCTACGAGGGAACGGGGGCGCAGTATTTT; cdr3_aa: CASTYEGTGAQYF; v_call: TRBV6-5; j_call: TRBJ2-3; d_call: -; clone_size: -
cdr3_nt: TGCGCCAGCAGTGACGGGGGCTATAATTCACCCCTCCACTTT; cdr3_aa: CASSDGGYNSPLHF; v_call: TRBV10-2; j_call: TRBJ1-6; d_call: -; clone_size: -
cdr3_nt: TGTGCCAGTAGACCAGGACTAGCGGGGGTCACTGAGCAGTTCTTC; cdr3_aa: CASRPGLAGVTEQFF; v_call: TRBV19; j_call: TRBJ2-1; d_call: TRBD2; clone_size: -
cdr3_nt: TGTGCCAGCAGCTTGGGGGTGTCGGGACAGGCTTTCTATGGCTACACCTTC; cdr3_aa: CASSLGVSGQAFYGYTF; v_call: TRBV5-6; j_call: TRBJ1-2; d_call: TRBD1; clone_size: -
cdr3_nt: TGTGCCAGCAGCTTAGCCCTATTGACAGGTAAAGGCACTGAAGCTTTCTTT; cdr3_aa: CASSLALLTGKGTEAFF; v_call: TRBV11-2; j_call: TRBJ1-1; d_call: -; clone_size: -
cdr3_nt: TGCGCCAGCAGCCAAATACAGGGGGGACGGTATGGCTACACCTTC; cdr3_aa: CASSQIQGGRYGYTF; v_call: TRBV4-1; j_call: TRBJ1-2; d_call: TRBD1; clone_size: -
cdr3_nt: TGTGCCAGCAGCCGGGACAGGGACAAGAACACTGAAGCTTTCTTT; cdr3_aa: CASSRDRDKNTEAFF; v_call: TRBV7-9; j_call: TRBJ1-1; d_call: TRBD1; clone_size: -
cdr3_nt: TGCGCCAGCAGCTCAGTCCCGGGACAGGGGAAATTAACCTACAATGAGCAGTTCTTC; cdr3_aa: CASSSVPGQGKLTYNEQFF; v_call: TRBV5-1; j_call: TRBJ2-1; d_call: TRBD1; clone_size: -
cdr3_nt: TGTGCCTCAACTAGGGGGGGGGTACTCACTGAAGCTTTCTTT; cdr3_aa: CASTRGGVLTEAFF; v_call: TRBV2; j_call: TRBJ1-1; d_call: -; clone_size: few
cdr3_nt: TGCGCCAGCAGCCAGGGTGCAGGGGCCAACGTCCTGACTTTC; cdr3_aa: CASSQGAGANVLTF; v_call: TRBV5-1; j_call: TRBJ2-6; d_call: -; clone_size: -
cdr3_nt: TGCGCCAGCAGCCAAGATCACGGGACAGGCTTCTACGAGCAGTACTTC; cdr3_aa: CASSQDHGTGFYEQYF; v_call: TRBV4-1; j_call: TRBJ2-7; d_call: TRBD1; clone_size: few
cdr3_nt: TGTGCCAGTATGGCCGGGGACACGATCTCAAGCGGCTACACCTTC; cdr3_aa: CASMAGDTISSGYTF; v_call: TRBV19; j_call: TRBJ1-2; d_call: -; clone_size: -
cdr3_nt: TGCGCCAGCAGCCAAGAATACGCCCGACTGCCCTACACCTTC; cdr3_aa: CASSQEYARLPYTF; v_call: TRBV4-1; j_call: TRBJ1-2; d_call: -; clone_size: -
cdr3_nt: TGCGCCAGCAGTGAAGGGAGGACTGAAGCTTTCTTT; cdr3_aa: CASSEGRTEAFF; v_call: TRBV10-1; j_call: TRBJ1-1; d_call: -; clone_size: -
cdr3_nt: TGCGCCAGCACCGACAGGGGGTACAGCACTAGCACAGATACGCAGTATTTT; cdr3_aa: CASTDRGYSTSTDTQYF; v_call: TRBV4-1; j_call: TRBJ2-3; d_call: TRBD1; clone_size: many
cdr3_nt: TGTGCCAGCAGCTCTCCGGGACAGACCTACGAGCAGTACTTC; cdr3_aa: CASSSPGQTYEQYF; v_call: TRBV5-4; j_call: TRBJ2-7; d_call: TRBD1; clone_size: few
cdr3_nt: TGTGCCAGCAGTGAGCGAGGGGACTCGAACACCGGGGAGCTGTTTTTT; cdr3_aa: CASSERGDSNTGELFF; v_call: TRBV2; j_call: TRBJ2-2; d_call: -; clone_size: -
cdr3_nt: TGTGCCAGCAGCTCCCGACAGGGGGCTTTTGAAAAACTGTTTTTT; cdr3_aa: CASSSRQGAFEKLFF; v_call: TRBV6-1; j_call: TRBJ1-4; d_call: TRBD1; clone_size: -
cdr3_nt: TGCGCCAGCAGCGCGACAGGGGGTGGCACTGAAGCTTTCTTT; cdr3_aa: CASSATGGGTEAFF; v_call: TRBV5-1; j_call: TRBJ1-1; d_call: TRBD1; clone_size: -
cdr3_nt: TGTGCCAGCAGCTATGCCCCATCGACAGGGACCTTCTACGAGCAGTACTTC; cdr3_aa: CASSYAPSTGTFYEQYF; v_call: TRBV7-9; j_call: TRBJ2-7; d_call: TRBD1; clone_size: -
cdr3_nt: TGTGCCAGCAGGGGGGGACAGACCGCGAACACCGGGGAGCTGTTTTTT; cdr3_aa: CASRGGQTANTGELFF; v_call: TRBV6-6; j_call: TRBJ2-2; d_call: -; clone_size: -
cdr3_nt: TGTGCCAGTAGCGTGCCAGGGGCCTACACTGAAGCTTTCTTT; cdr3_aa: CASSVPGAYTEAFF; v_call: TRBV19; j_call: TRBJ1-1; d_call: -; clone_size: -
cdr3_nt: TGCGCCAGCAGCTCCCGCGCAGGGTCCATCACTTCCTACGAGCAGTACTTC; cdr3_aa: CASSSRAGSITSYEQYF; v_call: TRBV5-1; j_call: TRBJ2-7; d_call: -; clone_size: few
cdr3_nt: TGCGCCAGCAGTAACCAGGGCTTCACTGAAGCTTTCTTT; cdr3_aa: CASSNQGFTEAFF; v_call: TRBV10-1; j_call: TRBJ1-1; d_call: -; clone_size: -
cdr3_nt: TGTGCCAGCAGTCGACAGGGGATGAACACTGAAGCTTTCTTT; cdr3_aa: CASSRQGMNTEAFF; v_call: TRBV2; j_call: TRBJ1-1; d_call: TRBD1; clone_size: -
cdr3_nt: TGTGCCAGCAGCTTAGGGACATTGAACACTGAAGCTTTCTTT; cdr3_aa: CASSLGTLNTEAFF; v_call: TRBV11-3; j_call: TRBJ1-1; d_call: -; clone_size: -
cdr3_nt: TGCGCCAGCAGCAGCACAGCGAACACCGGGGAGCTGTTTTTT; cdr3_aa: CASSSTANTGELFF; v_call: TRBV5-1; j_call: TRBJ2-2; d_call: -; clone_size: -
cdr3_nt: TGTGCCAGTAGTCCAAGACAGGGGGTGAACACCATATATTTT; cdr3_aa: CASSPRQGVNTIYF; v_call: TRBV19; j_call: TRBJ1-3; d_call: TRBD1; clone_size: -
cdr3_nt: TGTGCCAGCAGCGGGGGGGCGCTGTACAATGAGCAGTTCTTC; cdr3_aa: CASSGGALYNEQFF; v_call: TRBV11-3; j_call: TRBJ2-1; d_call: -; clone_size: -
cdr3_nt: TGTGCCAGCAGCTTACAGGGCTCTGGAAACACCATATATTTT; cdr3_aa: CASSLQGSGNTIYF; v_call: TRBV7-6; j_call: TRBJ1-3; d_call: -; clone_size: -